This TCR beta chain was profiled in a study of blood T cell repertoires in COVID-19. Only in-frame clones appear in the TCRdb table, and some are missing; sequencing was by immunoSEQ multiplex PCR. The repertoire holds fewer than 300,000 clones, with approximately 92% as singletons. The V gene's germline CDR1 is LNHDA and CDR2 SQIVND (reference sequence). The CDR3 extends over 15 amino acids. The V and J ends lost 5 bases and 11 bases, in that order; junction bases with no gene match: 10. Researchers sorted participants into cohorts using their self-reported clinical history. The sample comprised PBMCs or T cells enriched from blood (not recorded which). The origin of this receptor is a woman aged 30 to 39 who had recovered from COVID-19. The chain joins TRBV19 to TRBJ1-6; 9 nucleotides align to TRBD1. The CDR3: CASSLRDREAPPLHF. The CDR3 region has the DNA TGTGCCAGTAGTCTCCGGGACAGGGAAGCACCACCCCTCCACTTT.